The 14 T cell receptor beta chains presented below share a single source sample, sequenced in a study of T cell responses to AZD1222 COVID-19 vaccine. Profiled with immunoSEQ multiplex PCR; TCRdb holds only in-frame clones, not every one. The sample lists 65,000 to 70,000 clones, roughly 80% occurring once. Sequencing was performed on peripheral blood, taken on day 0 of AZD1222 vaccination. Every receptor here comes from an adult in good health.

Relative to its sample, this clone is medium-sized (0.01 to 0.1%). This sequence joins TRBV2 and TRBJ2-7, with D possibly matching TRBD2 (5 bases). Germline V CDR1 and CDR2: SNHLY, FYNNEI. V lost 2 bases and J lost 0, with 11 bases in between. The CDR3 has 15 amino acids. CDR3 nucleotides: TGTGCCAGCAGTGAAACTAGGCTGAGCTCCTACGAGCAGTACTTC. This gives the protein CASSETRLSSYEQYF.

This chain uses TRBV19 with TRBJ1-5, with 8 nucleotides matching TRBD1. This CDR3 is built from 13 residues. CDR1 LNHDA and CDR2 SQIVND come from the germline V gene (reference sequence). The V gene end was trimmed by 5 bases and the J gene end by 7 bases; junction bases not matched to a gene: 4. The CDR3 bases are TGTGCCAGTAGTCTGGACAGGGACCAGCCCCAGCATTTT. This translates into CASSLDRDQPQHF. The entire variable domain, with the rest obtained from reference TRBV19 and TRBJ1-5, is as follows: DGGITQSPKYLFRKEGQNVTLSCEQNLNHDAMYWYRQDPGQGLRLIYYSQIVNDFQKGDIAEGYSVSREKKESFPLTVTSAQKNPTAFYLCASSLDRDQPQHFGDGTRLSIL.

The CDR3 region is CASSGWTGSSYEQYF. CDR3 sequence (DNA): TGTGCCAGCAGCGGATGGACGGGAAGCTCCTACGAGCAGTACTTC. V usage is TRBV11-3 and J usage is TRBJ2-7; a weak D match, TRBD2 (5 bases). This CDR3 contains 15 residues. In germline, CDR1 is SGHNT, CDR2 YENEEA. Between the trimmed V and J ends, which lost 5 bases and 0 bases, there was a span of 14 bases. The variable domain in full, with the rest retrieved from reference TRBV11-3 and TRBJ2-7, is EAGVVQSPRYKIIEKKQPVAFWCNPISGHNTLYWYLQNLGQGPELLIRYENEEAVDDSQLPKDRFSAERLKGVDSTLKIQPAELGDSAVYLCASSGWTGSSYEQYFGPGTRLTVT.

This clone has more than one count but fewer than ten. The V gene is TRBV18, the J gene TRBJ2-7; 7 positions match TRBD1. The V gene end was trimmed by 5 bases and the J gene end by 6 bases; junction bases not matched to a gene: 10. Germline lookup yields CDR1 KGHSH and CDR2 LQKENI. This CDR3 spans 14 amino acids. The CDR3 DNA reads as TGTGCCAGCTCAAGCCCCCTGACAGGGCTCGAGCAGTACTTC. Translated, it gives CASSSPLTGLEQYF.

This rearrangement joins TRBV27 to TRBJ1-6; 11 bases map to TRBD1. The CDR3 consists of 16 residues. Germline CDR1 is MNHEY and CDR2 is SMNVEV (reference sequence). With 5 bases clipped from V and 4 bases from J, the junction kept 4 bases outside the gene matches. CDR3 in amino acids: CASSLGQGAYNSPLHF. In nucleotides, the CDR3 is TGTGCCAGCAGTCTCGGACAGGGGGCTTATAATTCACCCCTCCACTTT.

This rearrangement joins TRBV5-4 to TRBJ1-6; D unclear. The length of the CDR3 is 13 residues. V was cut by 4 bases and J by 6 bases, with 8 bases left in between. Germline CDR1 reads SGHNT; CDR2 reads YYREEE (reference sequence). In DNA, the CDR3 is TGTGCCAGCAGCCCGGGGAGTAATTCACCCCTCCACTTT. Translation: CASSPGSNSPLHF. Looking up the rest from reference TRBV5-4 and TRBJ1-6 gives the full variable domain: ETGVTQSPTHLIKTRGQQVTLRCSSQSGHNTVSWYQQALGQGPQFIFQYYREEENGRGNFPPRFSGLQFPNYSSELNVNALELDDSALYLCASSPGSNSPLHFGNGTRLTVT.

The chain uses TRBV7-3 and TRBJ1-1; possible D gene TRBD1, 5 bases. Germline lookup yields CDR1 SGHTA and CDR2 FQGTGA. The V end was cut by 5 bases, the J end by 1 base, with 11 bases between. This CDR3 has 14 residues. CDR3 amino acids: CASSATGRNTEAFF. The DNA for the CDR3 is TGTGCCAGCAGCGCCACAGGACGGAACACTGAAGCTTTCTTT.

This chain uses TRBV5-1 with TRBJ1-1; 8 nucleotides align to TRBD1. The CDR3 is 20 residues long. Germline lookup yields CDR1 SGHRS and CDR2 YFSETQ. J gave up 0 bases and V 2 bases, and 18 bases lay outside the gene matches. DNA for the CDR3: TGCGCCAGCAGCTTAACGAAGGGGACAGGTCTGGGGGCAATGAACACTGAAGCTTTCTTT. Its protein is CASSLTKGTGLGAMNTEAFF.

This sequence joins TRBV19 and TRBJ1-5; no clear D gene. V was pared by 9 bases and J by 6 bases, with 18 bases between. Germline CDR1 LNHDA, CDR2 SQIVND (reference sequence). CDR3 size: 14 residues. CDR3 sequence (DNA): TGTGCCAGCATTGAAATGGGGAAGGGTCAGCCCCAGCATTTT. It encodes CASIEMGKGQPQHF.

This clone was detected a few times. V and J are TRBV3-1 (or the pseudogene TRBV3-2) and TRBJ2-7; 10 bases are shared with TRBD2. V trimming: 5 bases; J trimming: 0 bases; junction bases outside the gene matches: 7. Germline CDR1 and CDR2: LGHDT and YNNKEL (reference sequence). The CDR3 spans 16 residues. This chain's CDR3 is CASSELAGVSSYEQYF. The CDR3 nucleotides are TGTGCCAGCAGCGAGCTAGCGGGGGTTAGCTCCTACGAGCAGTACTTC.

The chain couples TRBV11-3 to TRBJ2-5; TRBD1 is a possible D gene (5 bases). The V gene's germline CDR1 is SGHNT and CDR2 YENEEA. Deletions cut 5 bases from V and 8 bases from J, with 18 bases between. CDR3 length: 14 residues. CDR3 sequence: CASSQTDTVRTQYF. The CDR3, as DNA: TGTGCCAGCAGCCAGACAGATACCGTACGCACCCAGTACTTC.

In this sample, this clone turned up a few times. The chain is built from TRBV9 and TRBJ1-6; 9 nucleotides line up with TRBD1. The CDR3 runs 15 residues. Germline V gene lookup returns CDR1 SGDLS and CDR2 YYNGEE. V lost 3 bases, J lost 8 bases, and 6 bases stayed unmatched. CDR3 coding DNA: TGTGCCAGCAGCGACGCCGGGACAGGGTATTCACCCCTCCACTTT. As protein: CASSDAGTGYSPLHF.

The chain recombines TRBV7-3 with TRBJ1-2; maybe TRBD1 (6 bases). V shed 0 bases and J shed 4 bases, with 6 bases lying between them. The CDR3 spans 13 residues. Germline V gene sequence: CDR1 SGHTA, CDR2 FQGTGA. The CDR3 DNA reads TGTGCCAGCAGCTTAACGACAGGCTATGGCTACACCTTC. Translating it yields CASSLTTGYGYTF.

The V call is TRBV4-1, the J call TRBJ2-5, with D perhaps TRBD2 (5 bases). Germline CDR1 reads MGHRA; CDR2 reads YSYEKL. V lost 8 bases and J 0 bases, leaving 7 bases between the germline ends. CDR3 length: 12 residues. The DNA of the CDR3 is TGCGCCAGCGGCGGGTACCAAGAGACCCAGTACTTC. It translates to CASGGYQETQYF.